Listed below are T cell receptor beta chains from one sample, sequenced in a study of blood T cell repertoires in COVID-19. Some clones are missing from TCRdb's copy, which holds only in-frame ones; the method was immunoSEQ multiplex PCR. The sample yields about 130,000 clones, less than 90% seen once. Sequencing was performed on peripheral blood. The receptors stem from an elderly man with active or convalescent COVID-19. Each CDR3 is given with its conserved first and last residue.

J gene: TRBJ2-3
V gene: TRBV9
CDR3 protein: CASSVVAEGNTQYF

J gene: TRBJ2-7
V gene: TRBV9
CDR3 protein: CASSVAWGLSYEQYF

J gene: TRBJ2-7
V gene: TRBV5-4
CDR3 protein: CASSLGEREAYEQYF

J gene: TRBJ2-1
V gene: TRBV12-3/TRBV12-4
CDR3 protein: CASSLEQGREQFF

J gene: TRBJ2-3
V gene: TRBV18
CDR3 protein: CASSLPGLKGDTQYF

J gene: TRBJ1-3
V gene: TRBV15
CDR3 protein: CATSRDRGVGNTIYF

J gene: TRBJ2-3
V gene: TRBV11-3
CDR3 protein: CASSLAEADTQYF

J gene: TRBJ1-2
V gene: TRBV28
CDR3 protein: CASSVPAGQIYGYTF

J gene: TRBJ1-6
V gene: TRBV28
CDR3 protein: CASSLASSYNSPLHF

J gene: TRBJ1-2
V gene: TRBV27
CDR3 protein: CASSFHDRGRYGYTF

J gene: TRBJ2-7
V gene: TRBV10-3
CDR3 protein: CAISELRGRRYEQYF

J gene: TRBJ2-3
V gene: TRBV5-8
CDR3 protein: CASSPGSGNTDTQYF

J gene: TRBJ1-4
V gene: TRBV19
CDR3 protein: CASSIDRAEKLFF

J gene: TRBJ2-2
V gene: TRBV7-2
CDR3 protein: CASSLRTGQSTGELFF